The T cell receptor beta chain under discussion was sequenced for a study of shared clonotypes between healthy human individuals. For the study at large: Every donor yielded three CD4 naive, three CD4 memory, two CD8 naive and one CD8 memory plate.

Data came from immunoSEQ multiplex PCR; TCRdb stores just in-frame clones and leaves some out. The sample records approximately 100,000 clones, roughly 66% being singletons. A word on this clone: The junction does not match germline at one end; this may be a read error.

The CDR3 totals 12 residues. CDR1 and CDR2 (germline): SGHNT, YYREEE (reference sequence). The source is a woman between 25 and 40 years old in good health. The specimen sequenced was memory CD8+ T cells sorted from blood. Indicated subset: CD45RO+ cells pooled with CCR7-negative TemRA cells. The chain uses TRBV5-4 and TRBJ2-3; 11 bases fit TRBD2. The CDR3 loop is CASSLGLAGKIF. In nucleotides, the CDR3 is TGTGCCAGCAGCTTGGGACTAGCGGGAAAAATTTTT.